Detailed here is one TCR beta chain. Antigen unknown. Germline V lookup: CDR1 SGHNT, CDR2 YYREEE (reference sequence). This CDR3 spans 18 amino acids. J gave up 1 base and V 0 bases, and 2 bases lay outside the gene matches. These data belong to a study of cytomegalovirus exposure and HLA in healthy donors. Study as a whole: Most genotyped donors, 65% to 90% of 398, had Caucasian-associated genetic ancestry.

Study-level points and caveats: At a 0.05 false discovery rate, a later analysis found some 18,000 TCR beta sequences to be associated with HLA alleles. TCR beta sequences reportedly predicted the HLA-A and HLA-B alleles of most subjects accurately. There were 160 or so TCR beta chains listed as cytomegalovirus-associated.

In the PCR, 60 Vbeta and 13 Jbeta primers were used. Repertoires were generated with immunoSEQ multiplex PCR, while TCRdb's copy carries only in-frame clones and drops some. The table shows about 150,000 clones, with roughly 70% occurring only once. The source material was PBMCs. The receptor was isolated from a man younger than 45 in good health and CMV-seronegative. The chain is built from TRBV5-4 and TRBJ2-2; TRBD2 matches 14 bases. CDR3 nucleotide sequence: TGTGCCAGCAGCTTGGGAGGGACTAGCGGGGGGAACACCGGGGAGCTGTTTTTT. Amino acid sequence: CASSLGGTSGGNTGELFF.